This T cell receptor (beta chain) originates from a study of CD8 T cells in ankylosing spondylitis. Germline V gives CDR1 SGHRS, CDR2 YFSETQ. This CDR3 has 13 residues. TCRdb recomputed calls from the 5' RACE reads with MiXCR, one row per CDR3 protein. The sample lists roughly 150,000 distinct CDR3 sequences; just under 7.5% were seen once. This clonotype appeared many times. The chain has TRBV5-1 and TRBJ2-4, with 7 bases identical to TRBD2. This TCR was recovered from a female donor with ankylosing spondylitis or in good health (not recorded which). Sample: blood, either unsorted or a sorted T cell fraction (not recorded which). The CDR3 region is CPRRGDGKNIQYF. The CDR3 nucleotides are TGCCCCCGTCGGGGGGATGGCAAAAACATTCAGTACTTC.